Below are 4 T cell receptor beta chains sequenced from a single sample in a study of glioma-infiltrating T cells after dendritic cell vaccination. The data were produced by immunoSEQ multiplex PCR, yet TCRdb's version contains in-frame clones alone and is incomplete. This table holds 60,000 to 70,000 clones, about 81% found once. The specimen was blood, collected before dendritic cell vaccination. The receptors stem from a human donor with glioblastoma.

This chain uses TRBV7-2 with TRBJ2-1; TRBD2 is a possible D gene (6 bases). Trimming left V 3 bases short and J 8 bases short, with 8 bases between. Germline lookup yields CDR1 SGHTA and CDR2 FQGNSA. CDR3 size: 12 residues. The CDR3 nucleotides are TGTGCCAGCAGCTTGTGGGGGGATGAGCAGTTCTTC. Its protein product is CASSLWGDEQFF.

The rearrangement links TRBV29-1 to TRBJ2-4, with 7 positions matching TRBD1. V lost 7 bases and J lost 6; bases outside the gene matches: 9. Germline V gives CDR1 SQVTM, CDR2 ANQGSEA. The CDR3 loop spans 13 amino acids. The CDR3 bases are TGCAGCGCTGCGCGGACAGGTGGAAACATTCAGTACTTC. Translating it yields CSAARTGGNIQYF.

The V call is TRBV9, the J call TRBJ2-7; TRBD2 matches 7 bases. CDR3 length equals 12 residues. V lost 3 bases and J lost 7; bases outside the gene matches: 4. CDR1 and CDR2 from the germline V gene are SGDLS and YYNGEE. CDR3 nucleotide sequence: TGTGCCAGCAGCGGGGGGGGAGGGGAGCAGTACTTC. Translating it yields CASSGGGGEQYF.

The chain has TRBV5-4 and TRBJ1-1, with TRBD1 identical over 10 bases. Per the germline V gene, CDR1 is SGHNT and CDR2 is YYREEE (reference sequence). The length of the CDR3 is 14 residues. Germline trimming cut 4 bases from V and 4 bases from J; bases unmatched to any gene: 4. The CDR3 is CASSLDRGFTEAFF. The CDR3 DNA follows: TGTGCCAGCAGCCTGGACAGGGGGTTCACTGAAGCTTTCTTT.